The 11 T cell receptor beta chains below come from one sample, sequenced in a study of shared clonotypes between healthy human individuals. Repertoires were generated with immunoSEQ multiplex PCR, while TCRdb's copy carries only in-frame clones and drops some. The sample contains some 500,000 clones, approximately 95% of which appear only once. Sequencing input: naive CD4+ T cells sorted from blood. Subset reported: CD45RA+ positively selected. These receptors were collected from a woman aged 30 to 39 in good health.

The chain employs TRBV21-1 and TRBJ1-2; the DNA was not used to check the table's D call, TRBD1. TRBV21-1 is flagged as a pseudogene. The CDR3 loop spans 14 amino acids. CDR3 DNA sequence: TGTGCCAGCACCTTGGGACAGATCATAGTTGGCTACACCTTC. Translating it yields CASTLGQIIVGYTF.

The chain couples TRBV7-9 to TRBJ1-1; D uncertain. V was trimmed by 3 bases and J by 1 base, leaving 6 bases between them. The length of the CDR3 is 13 residues. CDR1 is SEHNR and CDR2 is FQNEAQ in the germline V gene (reference sequence). Here the CDR3 reads CASSFGENTEAFF. The CDR3 coding sequence is TGTGCCAGCAGCTTTGGGGAGAACACTGAAGCTTTCTTT. Full variable domain (rest looked up from reference TRBV7-9 and TRBJ1-1): DTGVSQNPRHKITKRGQNVTFRCDPISEHNRLYWYRQTLGQGPEFLTYFQNEAQLEKSRLLSDRFSAERPKGSFSTLEIQRTEQGDSAMYLCASSFGENTEAFFGQGTRLTVV.

The chain has TRBV7-8 and TRBJ2-1; 10 bases agree with TRBD2. The V segment lost 5 bases and the J segment 5 bases; nucleotides outside the gene matches: 9. Germline values: CDR1 SGHVS, CDR2 FQNEAQ. The CDR3 runs 16 residues. The CDR3 is CASSPLAGDGHNEQFF. CDR3 in DNA: TGTGCCAGCAGCCCTCTAGCGGGAGATGGTCACAATGAGCAGTTCTTC.

The rearrangement uses TRBV6-1 and TRBJ2-7, with 9 positions matching TRBD2. Trimming at V came to 2 bases and at J to 7 bases, leaving 12 bases not matched to a gene. The CDR3 sequence is 16 residues long. Germline values: CDR1 MNHNS, CDR2 SASEGT. The CDR3: CASSERRGRARREQYF. Here the CDR3 DNA reads TGTGCCAGCAGTGAACGGCGCGGGAGGGCGAGGCGGGAGCAGTACTTC.

The V and J genes are TRBV5-1 and TRBJ2-2; 9 bases match TRBD2. The V and J ends lost 4 bases and 5 bases, in that order; junction bases with no gene match: 6. This CDR3 region has 15 residues. Germline V gene lookup returns CDR1 SGHRS and CDR2 YFSETQ. The chain's CDR3 is CASSAIAGATGELFF. The CDR3 region has the DNA TGCGCCAGCAGCGCGATAGCGGGAGCGACCGGGGAGCTGTTTTTT.

This CDR3 is CASSLANGEQYF. The CDR3 DNA is TGTGCCAGCAGCTTGGCGAATGGCGAGCAGTACTTC. The chain recombines TRBV5-8 with TRBJ2-7; D remains unclear. CDR3 length: 12 residues. The germline gives CDR1 SGHTS, CDR2 YDEGEE. Trimming shortened V by 0 bases and J by 6 bases, and 7 bases separated the two germline ends.

The genes are TRBV6-5 and TRBJ2-7, with 8 bases fitting TRBD1. Per the germline V gene, CDR1 is MNHEY and CDR2 is SVGAGI. The CDR3 consists of 14 residues. V dropped 7 bases and J dropped 5; count of bases not matched to a gene: 10. The CDR3 region has the DNA TGTGCCAGCAACGGGGCAGGGGGCAGAGACGAGCAGTACTTC. Translated, it gives CASNGAGGRDEQYF.

This clone is a singleton in its sample. The chain has TRBV28 and TRBJ1-1, with a weak D call TRBD1 (6 bases). The CDR3 sequence is 13 residues long. V lost 6 bases to trimming and J lost 8 bases, with 16 bases between them. Germline-derived CDR1 and CDR2 are MDHEN and SYDVKM. Written as DNA, the CDR3 is TGTGCCAGCAGCGGAGGACAAGGGGGGGAAGCTTTCTTT. Encoded protein: CASSGGQGGEAFF.

This clone appeared a single time. The chain couples TRBV25-1 to TRBJ2-5; D perhaps matches TRBD2 (6 bases). Near its end, the DNA agrees better with TRBJ2-7, so the J call may be wrong. Looked up from germline, CDR1 is MGHDK and CDR2 is SYGVNS. CDR3 length: 16 residues. The CDR3 nucleotides are TGTGCCAGCAGTGAATATCCGGAGGGGAATTCCTACGAGCAGTACTTC. As protein: CASSEYPEGNSYEQYF.

A word on this clone: The sample has other DNA sequences that encode this CDR3 too. The chain joins TRBV28 to TRBJ2-1; possibly TRBD1 or TRBD2 for D (6 bases each). The V and J ends lost 2 bases and 0 bases respectively, with 8 bases between them. This CDR3 comprises 15 residues. Germline CDR1 MDHEN, CDR2 SYDVKM. The CDR3 reads CASSLGGPSYNEQFF. CDR3 nucleotide sequence: TGTGCCAGCAGTTTAGGGGGGCCCTCCTACAATGAGCAGTTCTTC.

V gene TRBV28 combines with J gene TRBJ2-7, with D maybe TRBD2 (6 bases). The CDR3 has 16 residues. The V end lost 7 bases, the J end lost 3 bases, and 22 bases lay between the germline ends. From germline, CDR1 is MDHEN and CDR2 SYDVKM. The CDR3 sequence is CASTLTNGGEDYEQYF. CDR3 DNA sequence: TGTGCCAGCACTCTAACAAACGGGGGAGAGGACTACGAGCAGTACTTC.